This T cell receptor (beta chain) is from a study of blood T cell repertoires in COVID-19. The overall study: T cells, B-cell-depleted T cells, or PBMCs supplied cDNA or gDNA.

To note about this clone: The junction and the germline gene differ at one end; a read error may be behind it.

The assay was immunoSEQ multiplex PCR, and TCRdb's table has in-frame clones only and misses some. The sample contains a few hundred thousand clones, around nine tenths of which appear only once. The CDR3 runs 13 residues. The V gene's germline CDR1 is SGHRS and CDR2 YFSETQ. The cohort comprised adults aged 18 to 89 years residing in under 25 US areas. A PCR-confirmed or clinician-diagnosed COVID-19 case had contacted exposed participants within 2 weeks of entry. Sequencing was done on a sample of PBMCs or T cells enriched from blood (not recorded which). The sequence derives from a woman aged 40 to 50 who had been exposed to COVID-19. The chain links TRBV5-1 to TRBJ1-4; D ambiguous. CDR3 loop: CASSLERGTELFF. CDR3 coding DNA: TGTGCCAGCAGCTTGGAACGGGGAACCGAACTGTTTTTT.